This TCR beta chain was obtained from a study of T cells in Graves' hyperthyroidism and ophthalmopathy. The CDR3 is 14 amino acids. V was pared by 1 base and J by 4 bases, with 10 bases between. CDR1 and CDR2 from the germline V gene are LGHDT and YNNKEL (reference sequence). This clonotype was observed many times. Authors of the study amplified TCR beta CDR3 regions from RNA transcripts. Carried out on the TCR CDR3, a first-round RT-PCR used the HTBI primer set. One entry per CDR3 protein, called by TCRdb with MiXCR from the multiplex PCR reads. This table has around 520,000 distinct CDR3 sequences, around 15% appearing once. A lack of ophthalmopathy progression within 18 months defined stable Graves' hyperthyroidism. Diagnoses were made from clinical symptoms, serum measures (thyroxine and TRAb), thyroid ultrasound and orbital computed tomography.

The sequence was collected from a woman aged 40 to 50 with Graves' hyperthyroidism. Sequenced sample: blood. This chain links TRBV3-1 with TRBJ2-5; D may correspond to TRBD1 or TRBD2 (6 bases each). The CDR3 bases are TGTGCCAGCAGCCAAGGGGGGGCTGCAGAGACCCAGTACTTC. It is translated as CASSQGGAAETQYF.